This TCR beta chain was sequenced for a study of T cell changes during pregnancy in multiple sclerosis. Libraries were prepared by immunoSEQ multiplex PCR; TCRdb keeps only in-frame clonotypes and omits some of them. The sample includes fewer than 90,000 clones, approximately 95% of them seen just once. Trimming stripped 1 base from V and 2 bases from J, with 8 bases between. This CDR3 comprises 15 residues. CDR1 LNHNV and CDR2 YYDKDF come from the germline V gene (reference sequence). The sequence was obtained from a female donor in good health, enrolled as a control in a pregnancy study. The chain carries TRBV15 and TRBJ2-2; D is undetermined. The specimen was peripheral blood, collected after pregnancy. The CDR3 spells CATSRAERNTGELFF. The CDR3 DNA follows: TGTGCCACCAGCAGAGCGGAGCGTAACACCGGGGAGCTGTTTTTT.